Following are 22 T cell receptor beta chains from one sample sequenced in a study of blood T cell repertoires in COVID-19 (dated by TCRdb to the early 2020s). The receptor library was made with the immunoSEQ multiplex PCR assay. Drawn from immuneACCESS, this table holds only the in-frame rearrangements with V and J called that TCRdb kept. Clones are partly lost; checked studies trace under half to an unresolved V gene and leave the rest unexplained. The sample data list tens of thousands of clones, and roughly four fifths of these were observed just once. The top ten clonotypes cover under 4.5% of the sample. The sequenced material came from peripheral blood. The source is a woman aged 60-75 years with acute or convalescent COVID-19.

This rearrangement joins TRBV20-1 to TRBJ1-4, with D unresolved. The germline CDR1 and CDR2 sequences are DFQATT and SNEGSKA (reference sequence). The CDR3 contains 11 residues. The V gene lost 6 bases and the J gene lost 5 bases, with 7 bases spanning the gap. The CDR3 DNA is TGCAGTGCCAACAAGAATGAAAAACTGTTTTTT. It specifies CSANKNEKLFF.

The chain is built from TRBV10-3 and TRBJ1-1, with D possibly TRBD1 on 5 matching bases. The germline CDR1 and CDR2 sequences are ENHRY and SYGVKD. Trimming shortened V by 8 bases and J by 1 base, and 11 bases separated the two germline ends. This CDR3 contains 13 residues. The CDR3 protein is CAIGFRENTEAFF. Written as DNA, the CDR3 is TGTGCCATCGGTTTCAGGGAGAACACTGAAGCTTTCTTT.

J is TRBJ2-4 and V is TRBV29-1, with a tentative D call TRBD2 (5 bases). Trimming left V 5 bases short and J 9 bases short, with 17 bases between. CDR1 is SQVTM and CDR2 is ANQGSEA in the germline V gene. The CDR3 has 13 residues. The CDR3 loop reads CSVSVAGIAIQYF. CDR3 bases: TGCAGCGTTTCGGTGGCCGGGATTGCCATTCAGTACTTC.

This clone was seen a few times. The V call is TRBV7-8, the J call TRBJ1-1; no reliable D call. The germline V and J ends were trimmed by 1 base and 11 bases, with 14 bases remaining between them. Germline V gives CDR1 SGHVS, CDR2 FQNEAQ. The length of the CDR3 is 13 residues. The CDR3 loop reads CASSLDGSSRAFF. The CDR3, as DNA: TGTGCCAGCAGCTTAGACGGCAGTTCTAGGGCTTTCTTT.

This CDR3 reads CAWSHNYNEQFF. DNA for the CDR3: TGTGCCTGGAGTCACAACTACAATGAGCAGTTCTTC. V usage is TRBV30 and J usage is TRBJ2-1; D gene uncertain. With 2 bases removed from V and 3 bases from J, the gap between germline ends came to 5 bases. The germline gives CDR1 GTSNPN, CDR2 SVGIG (reference sequence). The CDR3 covers 12 residues.

The rearrangement uses TRBV5-1 and TRBJ1-1, with D perhaps TRBD1 (6 bases). Per germline, CDR1 SGHRS and CDR2 YFSETQ. V was clipped by 2 bases and J by 6 bases, with 11 bases between them. The CDR3 covers 13 residues. DNA for the CDR3: TGCGCCAGCAGCTTAGCAGGGGTGGCTGAAGCTTTCTTT. The encoded protein is CASSLAGVAEAFF.

J is TRBJ1-5 and V is TRBV24-1; possibly TRBD1 for D (6 bases). The CDR3 is 17 amino acids. V dropped 3 bases and J dropped 0 bases, with 14 bases sitting between them. In germline, CDR1 is KGHDR, CDR2 SFDVKD. In DNA, the CDR3 is TGTGCCACCAGTGATCATAGGGGGGGTACTAGCAATCAGCCCCAGCATTTT. Translated: CATSDHRGGTSNQPQHF.

This clone has just one count. The chain recombines TRBV5-4 with TRBJ2-2; TRBD2 matches 12 bases. This CDR3 is 16 amino acids long. The germline V gene encodes CDR1 SGHNT and CDR2 YYREEE (reference sequence). Trimming cost V 4 bases and J 6 bases; bases outside gene matches: 7. The CDR3 DNA reads as TGTGCCAGCAGCCGCGGGACTAGCGGGTTTTCCGGGGAGCTGTTTTTT. Protein: CASSRGTSGFSGELFF.

J is TRBJ2-1 and V is TRBV10-3; TRBD1 might be the D (6 bases). Trimming took 3 bases from V and 5 from J, leaving 14 bases between them. The CDR3 loop spans 15 amino acids. Per the germline V gene, CDR1 is ENHRY and CDR2 is SYGVKD. This CDR3 is CAISELDRSNNEQFF. The CDR3 DNA reads TGTGCCATCAGTGAACTGGACAGATCTAACAATGAGCAGTTCTTC.

V and J are TRBV5-1 and TRBJ2-1; 10 positions match TRBD1. This CDR3 is 18 amino acids long. Germline assignment: CDR1 SGHRS and CDR2 YFSETQ. The V and J ends lost 4 bases and 7 bases, in that order; junction bases with no gene match: 17. This chain's CDR3 is CASSLFKSTGGSNNEQFF. The DNA of the CDR3 is TGCGCCAGCAGCCTATTTAAGTCGACAGGGGGCTCGAATAATGAGCAGTTCTTC.

Here the CDR3 DNA reads TGTGCCAGTAGCACCCTCGGGGTTCCCCATGAGCAGTTCTTC. It specifies CASSTLGVPHEQFF. The chain has TRBV19 and TRBJ2-1, with a tentative D call TRBD2 (5 bases). The germline V gene has CDR1 LNHDA and CDR2 SQIVND (reference sequence). The CDR3 covers 14 residues. Trimming removed 6 bases at V and 8 bases at J, with 17 bases between.

V is TRBV10-3 and J is TRBJ2-5, with 8 nucleotides matching TRBD2. The J segment lost 4 bases and the V segment lost 4 bases, leaving 2 bases of the junction unmatched. Germline V gives CDR1 ENHRY, CDR2 SYGVKD. CDR3 size: 13 residues. In nucleotides, the CDR3 is TGTGCCATCAGTGGAACTAGCGGAGAGACCCAGTACTTC. Protein product: CAISGTSGETQYF.

Regarding this clone: One end of the junction is discordant with germline, which a read error may explain. V usage is TRBV12-3 or TRBV12-4 and J usage is TRBJ1-1; perhaps TRBD1 as D (5 bases). There are 11 residues in the CDR3. Here the CDR3 reads CASSPDTEAFF. The CDR3 DNA follows: TGTGCCAGCAGTCCGGACACCGAAGCTTTCTTT.

V and J are TRBV19 and TRBJ2-1, with TRBD2 identical over 9 bases. The germline CDR1 and CDR2 sequences are LNHDA and SQIVND (reference sequence). After removal of 6 bases from V and 8 bases from J, the junction contained 11 bases not matched to a gene. The CDR3 contains 15 residues. The CDR3 coding sequence is TGTGCCAGTAGAACGGCGGGAGGGCGTTTGGATGAGCAGTTCTTC. This encodes CASRTAGGRLDEQFF.

The rearrangement joins TRBV7-9 to TRBJ2-3, with D perhaps TRBD2 (6 bases). The CDR3 consists of 12 residues. V lost 6 bases to trimming and J lost 8 bases, with 12 bases between them. The germline gives CDR1 SEHNR, CDR2 FQNEAQ (reference sequence). CDR3 DNA: TGTGCCAGCAGTTGGGACTCGGGTACGCAGTATTTT. It codes for CASSWDSGTQYF.

The chain employs TRBV9 and TRBJ2-7; 9 bases match TRBD2. Germline CDR1 is SGDLS and CDR2 is YYNGEE. CDR3 length: 14 amino acids. The ends lost 2 bases at V and 4 bases at J; junction bases unmatched: 4. The CDR3 loop reads CASSVSGSWYEQYF. The CDR3 nucleotides are TGTGCCAGCAGCGTTAGCGGGAGTTGGTACGAGCAGTACTTC.

The chain carries TRBV4-2 and TRBJ1-4; TRBD1 agrees at 7 bases. Per the germline V gene, CDR1 is LGHNA and CDR2 is YNFKEQ. Germline trimming cut 1 base from V and 5 bases from J; bases unmatched to any gene: 4. This CDR3 spans 15 amino acids. CDR3 in DNA: TGTGCCAGCAGCCAAGGGACAGGAAGGAATGAAAAACTGTTTTTT. It codes for CASSQGTGRNEKLFF.

The chain employs TRBV19 and TRBJ2-5; tentatively, D is TRBD1 (5 bases). The V and J ends lost 3 bases and 1 base respectively, with 12 bases between them. The CDR3 extends over 15 amino acids. CDR1 is LNHDA and CDR2 is SQIVND in the germline V gene (reference sequence). The CDR3 spells CASSINPQGQETQYF. The DNA for the CDR3 is TGTGCCAGTAGTATTAACCCCCAGGGCCAAGAGACCCAGTACTTC.

This clone was counted once. The chain is built from TRBV19 and TRBJ2-2; 10 positions agree with TRBD1. With V trimmed by 3 bases and J by 3 bases, 4 bases remained unmatched. This CDR3 contains 16 residues. The germline CDR1 and CDR2 sequences are LNHDA and SQIVND (reference sequence). This CDR3 is CASSIRDRGYTGELFF. CDR3 sequence (DNA): TGTGCCAGTAGTATCCGGGACAGGGGTTACACCGGGGAGCTGTTTTTT.

This chain uses TRBV7-8 with TRBJ1-2, with a possible D match to TRBD1 (5 bases). In germline, CDR1 is SGHVS, CDR2 FQNEAQ. V was trimmed by 5 bases and J by 1 base, leaving 14 bases between them. The CDR3 is 15 amino acids. The CDR3 protein is CASSPGPQFNYGYTF. The CDR3 DNA follows: TGTGCCAGCAGCCCAGGGCCCCAATTTAACTATGGCTACACCTTC.

V is TRBV19 and J is TRBJ1-5; 7 bases agree with TRBD1. V dropped 3 bases and J dropped 3; count of bases not matched to a gene: 2. The CDR3 is 14 residues long. Per germline, CDR1 LNHDA and CDR2 SQIVND (reference sequence). CDR3 protein: CASSIGTANQPQHF. CDR3 sequence (DNA): TGTGCCAGTAGTATTGGGACAGCCAATCAGCCCCAGCATTTT.

The chain combines TRBV9 with TRBJ2-2; D remains unclear. Trimming stripped 0 bases from V and 6 bases from J, with 15 bases between. The CDR3 covers 16 residues. Germline-derived CDR1 and CDR2 are SGDLS and YYNGEE. In DNA form, the CDR3 reads TGTGCCAGCAGCGTAGCTACGCTGTCGTCCCCCGGGGAGCTGTTTTTT. Its protein product is CASSVATLSSPGELFF.